What follows is one TCR beta chain and its context. Per germline, CDR1 MDHEN and CDR2 SYDVKM. With 5 bases clipped from V and 4 bases from J, the junction kept 9 bases outside the gene matches. The CDR3 is 16 residues long. The data are from a study of control samples from healthy donors and cancer patients. The table came from immunoSEQ multiplex PCR; TCRdb's copy has only in-frame clones and leaves some out. In the table there are about 130,000 clones, about 88% of which are singletons. This sequence was found in a man in his forties or fifties in good health. The sequenced sample was blood. The chain links TRBV28 to TRBJ2-5, with 11 bases fitting TRBD2. CDR3 DNA: TGTGCCAGCAGTACCCGACTAGCGGGGCAGGGAGAGACCCAGTACTTC. It is translated as CASSTRLAGQGETQYF.